The sequence of this TCR beta chain was determined in a study of cytomegalovirus exposure and HLA in healthy donors. As for this clone: Its matching antigen is unknown.

The PCR used 60 Vbeta and 13 Jbeta primers. TCRdb keeps only in-frame clones here, not all; method: immunoSEQ multiplex PCR. This sample has around 100,000 clones, with about four fifths found just once. Germline V lookup: CDR1 LNHDA, CDR2 SQIVND (reference sequence). The CDR3 contains 14 residues. V lost 8 bases, J lost 7 bases, and 20 bases lay in between. Whole-study results and caveats: When a later analysis was performed, an Asian-associated ancestry cluster reportedly had fewer N-insertions than the roughly 700-donor mean. At a 0.05 false discovery rate, a later analysis found 16,951 TCR beta sequences to be associated with HLA alleles. Only CMV serostatus was available as immune exposure information. It was approximately 160 TCR beta chains that were listed as cytomegalovirus-associated.

The receptor comes from a man aged 30 to 45 in good health and CMV-seronegative. V usage is TRBV19 and J usage is TRBJ1-2; D not resolved. The source material was PBMCs. The CDR3 sequence: CASFMGSPGSGYTF. CDR3 DNA sequence: TGTGCCAGTTTTATGGGTAGCCCTGGATCTGGCTACACCTTC. The complete variable domain, with remaining parts taken from reference TRBV19 and TRBJ1-2, reads DGGITQSPKYLFRKEGQNVTLSCEQNLNHDAMYWYRQDPGQGLRLIYYSQIVNDFQKGDIAEGYSVSREKKESFPLTVTSAQKNPTAFYLCASFMGSPGSGYTFGSGTRLTVV.